This TCR beta chain came from a study of T cell responses to AZD1222 COVID-19 vaccine. Assay: immunoSEQ multiplex PCR; the TCRdb copy retains only in-frame clones and omits some. The repertoire holds 120,000 or so clones, around 84% seen once, with about 7.8% in the top ten. The J segment lost 1 base and the V segment lost 0 bases, leaving 4 bases of the junction unmatched. Germline V gene sequence: CDR1 SGHRS, CDR2 YFSETQ. CDR3 length equals 15 residues. The source was peripheral blood, collected on day 0 of AZD1222 vaccination. The receptor was isolated from an adult in good health. The chain combines TRBV5-1 with TRBJ2-7; TRBD2 aligns across 7 bases. The CDR3 region has the DNA TGCGCCAGCAGCTTGGCGTCTAGCGGTTCCTACGAGCAGTACTTC. Protein sequence: CASSLASSGSYEQYF.